This T cell receptor (beta chain) is from a study of cytomegalovirus exposure and HLA in healthy donors. Study-wide points: Usually a TCR sequence was rare, but some public TCRs were found in many donors. Researchers reported in a later analysis that a missense DCLRE1C variant was tied to TCR beta V- and J-gene trimming.

The CDR3 runs 11 residues. CDR1 is MNHEY, CDR2 SMNVEV, per germline (reference sequence). Trimming stripped 8 bases from V and 7 bases from J, with 11 bases between. PCR used 60 Vbeta primers and 13 Jbeta primers. Assay used: immunoSEQ multiplex PCR; TCRdb lists only in-frame clones, some missing. The sample shows about 250,000 clones, just under 80% of them seen only once. This clone has a single count. Its matching antigen is unknown. Donors consisted of healthy bone marrow donors. The V call is TRBV27, the J call TRBJ1-2; D remains ambiguous. This receptor was obtained from a boy aged 5-17 years in good health and CMV-seronegative. The sample consisted of PBMCs. Written as DNA, the CDR3 is TGTGCCAGCGCCGGCGGGTGTGGCTACACCTTC. Amino acid sequence: CASAGGCGYTF.